The 15 T cell receptor beta chains in this list originate from one sample, sequenced in a study of T cells after yellow fever vaccination. TCRdb ran MiXCR on the 5' RACE reads and lists one entry per CDR3 protein. This sample has hundreds of thousands of distinct CDR3 sequences, with around an eighth found just once. Sequencing used PBMCs, obtained on the day of the yellow fever booster vaccination. These receptors all stem from a man aged 30 to 45 who received the YFV17D yellow fever vaccine.

In this sample, this clonotype turned up a few times. The V call is TRBV6-1, the J call TRBJ2-2, with TRBD1 as a possible D gene (6 bases). Looked up from germline, CDR1 is MNHNS and CDR2 is SASEGT. Trimming pared 4 bases from V and 0 bases from J, leaving 12 bases between. This CDR3 comprises 16 residues. CDR3 in DNA: TGTGCCAGCAGTGTCCATGGGACATCGAACACCGGGGAGCTGTTTTTT. Encoded protein: CASSVHGTSNTGELFF.

The CDR3 loop is CASSLSMGFSYGYTF. CDR3 in DNA: TGTGCCAGCAGCTTATCTATGGGATTTTCCTATGGCTACACCTTC. The chain carries TRBV7-9 and TRBJ1-2; D is undetermined. This CDR3 spans 15 amino acids. With 2 bases removed from V and 4 bases from J, the gap between germline ends came to 14 bases. The germline CDR1 and CDR2 sequences are SEHNR and FQNEAQ (reference sequence). Drawing the rest from reference TRBV7-9 and TRBJ1-2, the complete variable domain is DTGVSQNPRHKITKRGQNVTFRCDPISEHNRLYWYRQTLGQGPEFLTYFQNEAQLEKSRLLSDRFSAERPKGSFSTLEIQRTEQGDSAMYLCASSLSMGFSYGYTFGSGTRLTVV.

This clonotype showed up many times. V and J are TRBV29-1 and TRBJ2-7; tentative D call: TRBD2 (6 bases). Germline values: CDR1 SQVTM, CDR2 ANQGSEA. The CDR3 is 13 residues long. Trimming removed 7 bases at V and 4 bases at J, with 17 bases between. CDR3 DNA: TGCAGCGCCGCTATGAGACTAGGATACGAGCAGTACTTC. It encodes CSAAMRLGYEQYF.

The chain uses TRBV5-1 and TRBJ2-2; TRBD2 agrees at 7 bases. Germline V gene data show CDR1 as SGHRS and CDR2 as YFSETQ. Losses at the gene ends were 1 base for V and 5 bases for J; bases not matched to a gene: 8. This CDR3 is built from 16 residues. CDR3 nucleotides: TGCGCCAGCAGCTTGAAACGATCCGGGGGGACCGGGGAGCTGTTTTTT. This encodes CASSLKRSGGTGELFF.

This clonotype occurred many times. The gene calls are TRBV12-3 or TRBV12-4 and TRBJ2-3, with 9 bases lining up with TRBD2. The trim removed 6 bases at V and 3 bases at J, leaving 4 bases unmatched. The CDR3 length is 14 residues. The CDR3 DNA sequence: TGTGCCAGCAGCCTTAGCGGGAGAACAGATACGCAGTATTTT. The encoded protein is CASSLSGRTDTQYF.

The genes are TRBV10-3 and TRBJ2-1, with unresolved D. Germline V gene lookup returns CDR1 ENHRY and CDR2 SYGVKD. The ends were cut back, 2 bases at V and 1 base at J, with 3 bases in the middle. CDR3 length: 13 amino acids. CDR3 bases: TGTGCCATCAGTGAGCTATCCTACAATGAGCAGTTCTTC. This codes for CAISELSYNEQFF.

The chain carries TRBV7-9 and TRBJ2-2; D is possibly TRBD1 or TRBD2 (6 bases each). This CDR3 is 16 amino acids long. Trimming shortened V by 4 bases and J by 6 bases, and 18 bases separated the two germline ends. The V gene's germline CDR1 is SEHNR and CDR2 FQNEAQ (reference sequence). The CDR3 DNA reads as TGTGCCAGCAGCTCCCCCTCTGGAAGGGGGGCCGGGGAGCTGTTTTTT. Residues: CASSSPSGRGAGELFF. The variable domain in full, with the rest retrieved from reference TRBV7-9 and TRBJ2-2, is DTGVSQNPRHKITKRGQNVTFRCDPISEHNRLYWYRQTLGQGPEFLTYFQNEAQLEKSRLLSDRFSAERPKGSFSTLEIQRTEQGDSAMYLCASSSPSGRGAGELFFGEGSRLTVL.

This clonotype was counted a few times. The chain carries TRBV7-2 and TRBJ2-1; 9 bases align to TRBD2. Germline lookup yields CDR1 SGHTA and CDR2 FQGNSA. This CDR3 contains 15 residues. Trimming at V came to 8 bases and at J to 6 bases, leaving 11 bases not matched to a gene. For the CDR3, the DNA is TGTGCCAGCGCCTTCGGGGCGGGAGGGTCCAATGAGCAGTTCTTC. Its translation is CASAFGAGGSNEQFF. Drawing the rest from reference TRBV7-2 and TRBJ2-1, the complete variable domain is GAGVSQSPSNKVTEKGKDVELRCDPISGHTALYWYRQSLGQGLEFLIYFQGNSAPDKSGLPSDRFSAERTGGSVSTLTIQRTQQEDSAVYLCASAFGAGGSNEQFFGPGTRLTVL.

The gene calls are TRBV20-1 and TRBJ1-4, with 7 bases that match TRBD1. The CDR3 consists of 14 residues. Germline V lookup: CDR1 DFQATT, CDR2 SNEGSKA (reference sequence). V shed 6 bases, J shed 7 bases, and the junction held 11 bases outside the gene matches. CDR3 in amino acids: CSALNRGSIEKLFF. The CDR3, as DNA: TGCAGTGCCCTGAACAGGGGTTCAATTGAAAAACTGTTTTTT.

A few counts support this clonotype. The J gene is TRBJ2-7, the V gene TRBV5-1; 8 bases fit TRBD1. The germline V gene has CDR1 SGHRS and CDR2 YFSETQ. CDR3 length equals 15 residues. V lost 0 bases and J lost 1; bases outside the gene matches: 3. CDR3 DNA: TGCGCCAGCAGCTTGGCAGGGGGCAAGTCCTACGAGCAGTACTTC. Translating gives CASSLAGGKSYEQYF.

This chain joins TRBV29-1 and TRBJ1-1; 7 bases align to TRBD1. J lost 0 bases, V lost 3 bases, and 1 base had no gene match. This CDR3 has 13 residues. The germline CDR1 and CDR2 sequences are SQVTM and ANQGSEA. CDR3 loop: CSVETGMNTEAFF. DNA for the CDR3: TGCAGCGTTGAGACAGGGATGAACACTGAAGCTTTCTTT.

The CDR3 sequence is CAIRAGENTGELFF. CDR3 nucleotide sequence: TGTGCCATCAGAGCCGGGGAGAACACCGGGGAGCTGTTTTTT. The chain links TRBV10-3 to TRBJ2-2; tentative D call: TRBD2 (5 bases). V lost 6 bases and J 1 base, leaving 9 bases between the germline ends. The length of the CDR3 is 14 residues. Germline V lookup: CDR1 ENHRY, CDR2 SYGVKD.

This clonotype was detected a few times. The V gene is TRBV12-3 or TRBV12-4, the J gene TRBJ1-1, with a tentative D call TRBD1 (6 bases). The CDR3 spans 12 residues. Trimming took off 3 bases at V and 9 bases at J, with 11 bases between the two ends. The CDR3, as DNA: TGTGCCAGCAGTTTTGGGCAGGGGAAAGCTTTCTTT. Its protein is CASSFGQGKAFF.

Comment on this clonotype: At one end the junction does not follow the germline gene, possibly because of a read error. The chain recombines TRBV20-1 with TRBJ2-3; tentative D call: TRBD2 (5 bases). CDR3 length: 16 residues. CDR1 and CDR2 from the germline V gene are DFQATT and SNEGSKA (reference sequence). CDR3 DNA sequence: TGCTGTGCTAGAGATCCCGCTAGCCCCCTTGCGGATACGCAGTATTTT. This encodes CCARDPASPLADTQYF.

The chain couples TRBV5-4 to TRBJ2-2; 11 bases agree with TRBD2. V was pared by 1 base and J by 7 bases, with 15 bases of the junction left unmatched. The germline V gene encodes CDR1 SGHNT and CDR2 YYREEE (reference sequence). The CDR3 loop spans 19 amino acids. Here the CDR3 reads CASSLLGLSGRAVNGELFF. The CDR3 coding sequence is TGTGCCAGCAGCTTGCTGGGACTTAGCGGGAGGGCCGTGAACGGGGAGCTGTTTTTT.